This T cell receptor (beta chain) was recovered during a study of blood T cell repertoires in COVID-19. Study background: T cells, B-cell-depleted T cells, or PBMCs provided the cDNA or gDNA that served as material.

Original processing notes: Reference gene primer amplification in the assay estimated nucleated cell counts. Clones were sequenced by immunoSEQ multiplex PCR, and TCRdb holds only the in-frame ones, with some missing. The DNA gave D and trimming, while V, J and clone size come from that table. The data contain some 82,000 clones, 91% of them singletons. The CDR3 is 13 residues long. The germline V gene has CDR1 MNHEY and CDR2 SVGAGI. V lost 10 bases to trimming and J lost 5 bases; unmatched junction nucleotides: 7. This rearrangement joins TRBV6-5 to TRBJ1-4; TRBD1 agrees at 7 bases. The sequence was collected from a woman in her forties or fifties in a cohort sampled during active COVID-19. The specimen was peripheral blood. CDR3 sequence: CATDRDRNEKLFF. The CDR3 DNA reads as TGTGCCACCGACAGGGACCGGAATGAAAAACTGTTTTTT.